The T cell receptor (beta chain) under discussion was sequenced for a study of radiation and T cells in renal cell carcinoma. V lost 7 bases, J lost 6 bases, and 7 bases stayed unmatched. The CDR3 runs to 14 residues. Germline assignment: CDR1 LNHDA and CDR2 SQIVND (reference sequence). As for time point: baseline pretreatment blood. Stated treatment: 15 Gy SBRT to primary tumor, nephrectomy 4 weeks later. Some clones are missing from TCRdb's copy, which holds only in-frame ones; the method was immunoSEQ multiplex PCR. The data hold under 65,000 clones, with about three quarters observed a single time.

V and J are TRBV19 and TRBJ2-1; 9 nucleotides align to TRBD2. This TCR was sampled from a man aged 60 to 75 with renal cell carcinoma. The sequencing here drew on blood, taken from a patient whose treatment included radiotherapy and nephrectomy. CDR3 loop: CASIPGTSPNEQFF. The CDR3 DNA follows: TGTGCCAGTATCCCCGGGACTAGCCCCAATGAGCAGTTCTTC.